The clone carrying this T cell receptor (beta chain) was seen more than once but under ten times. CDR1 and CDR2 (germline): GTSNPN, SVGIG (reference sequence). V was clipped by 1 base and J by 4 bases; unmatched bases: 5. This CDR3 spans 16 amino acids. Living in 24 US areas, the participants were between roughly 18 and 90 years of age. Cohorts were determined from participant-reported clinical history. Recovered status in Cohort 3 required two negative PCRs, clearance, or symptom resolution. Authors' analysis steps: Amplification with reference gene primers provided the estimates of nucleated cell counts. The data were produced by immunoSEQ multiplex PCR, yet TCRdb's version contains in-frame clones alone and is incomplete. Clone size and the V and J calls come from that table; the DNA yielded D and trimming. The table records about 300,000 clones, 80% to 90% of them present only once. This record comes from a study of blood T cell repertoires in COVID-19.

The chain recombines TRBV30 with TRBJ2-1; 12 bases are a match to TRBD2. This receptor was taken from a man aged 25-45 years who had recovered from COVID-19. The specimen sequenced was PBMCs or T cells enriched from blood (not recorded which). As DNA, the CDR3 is TGTGCCTGGAGTGCCATCCTAGCGGGGGGGTACAATGAGCAGTTCTTC. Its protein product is CAWSAILAGGYNEQFF.